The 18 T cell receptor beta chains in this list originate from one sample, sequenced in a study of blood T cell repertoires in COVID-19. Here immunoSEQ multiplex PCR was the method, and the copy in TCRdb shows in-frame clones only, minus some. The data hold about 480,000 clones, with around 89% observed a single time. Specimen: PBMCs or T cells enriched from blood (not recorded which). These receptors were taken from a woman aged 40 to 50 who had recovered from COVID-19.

CDR3 coding DNA: TGTGCCAGCAGCCAAACTCCGGGACAGCCTAATGAAAAACTGTTTTTT. It codes for CASSQTPGQPNEKLFF. The V gene is TRBV14, the J gene TRBJ1-4; 7 nucleotides align to TRBD1. Trimming removed 2 bases from V and 3 bases from J; junction bases left unmatched: 6. The CDR3 totals 16 residues. Germline CDR1 and CDR2: SGHDN and FVKESK.

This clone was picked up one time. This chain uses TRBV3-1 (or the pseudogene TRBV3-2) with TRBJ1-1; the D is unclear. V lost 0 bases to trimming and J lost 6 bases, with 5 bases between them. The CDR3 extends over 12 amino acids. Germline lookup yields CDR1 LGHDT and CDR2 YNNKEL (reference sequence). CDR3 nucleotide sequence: TGTGCCAGCAGCCAAGATAGTCCTGAAGCTTTCTTT. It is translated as CASSQDSPEAFF.

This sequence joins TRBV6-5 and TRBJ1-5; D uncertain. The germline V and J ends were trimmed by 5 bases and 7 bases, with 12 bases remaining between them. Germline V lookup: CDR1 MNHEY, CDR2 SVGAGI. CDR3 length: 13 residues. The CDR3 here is CASSPDGLQPQHF. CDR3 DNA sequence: TGTGCCAGCAGTCCCGACGGACTCCAGCCCCAGCATTTT.

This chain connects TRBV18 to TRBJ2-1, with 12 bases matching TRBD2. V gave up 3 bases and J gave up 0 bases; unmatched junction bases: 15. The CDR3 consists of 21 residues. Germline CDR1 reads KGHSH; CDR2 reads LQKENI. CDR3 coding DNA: TGTGCCAGCTCACCCCTGAGTGGTCTAGCGGGAGGGCCCTTCTCCTACAATGAGCAGTTCTTC. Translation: CASSPLSGLAGGPFSYNEQFF.

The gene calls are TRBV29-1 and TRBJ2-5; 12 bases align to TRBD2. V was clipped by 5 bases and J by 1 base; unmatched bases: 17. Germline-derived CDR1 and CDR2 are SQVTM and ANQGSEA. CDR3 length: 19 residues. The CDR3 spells CSVRRGPSGRASLQETQYF. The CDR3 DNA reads TGCAGCGTTCGCAGGGGGCCTAGCGGGAGGGCCAGTCTCCAAGAGACCCAGTACTTC.

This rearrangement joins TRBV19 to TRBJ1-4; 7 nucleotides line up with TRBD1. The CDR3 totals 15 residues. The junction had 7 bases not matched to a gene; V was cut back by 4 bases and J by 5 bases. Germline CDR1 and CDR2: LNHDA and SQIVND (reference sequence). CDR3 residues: CASSKFGTENEKLFF. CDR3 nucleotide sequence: TGTGCCAGTAGTAAATTTGGGACAGAGAATGAAAAACTGTTTTTT.

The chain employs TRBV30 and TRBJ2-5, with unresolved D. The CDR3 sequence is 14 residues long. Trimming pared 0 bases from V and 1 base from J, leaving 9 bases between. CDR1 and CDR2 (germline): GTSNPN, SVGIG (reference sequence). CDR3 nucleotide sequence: TGTGCCTGGAGTGTATCGGCAGGCCAAGAGACCCAGTACTTC. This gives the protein CAWSVSAGQETQYF.

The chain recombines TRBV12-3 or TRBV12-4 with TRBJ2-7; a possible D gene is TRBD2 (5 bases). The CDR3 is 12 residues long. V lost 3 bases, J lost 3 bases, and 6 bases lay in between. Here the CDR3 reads CASSLGSYEQYF. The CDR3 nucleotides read TGTGCCAGCAGTTTGGGGAGCTACGAGCAGTACTTC.

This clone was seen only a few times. As DNA, the CDR3 is TGTGCCAGCAGCCAAGAAACTGGGACAGGGGCCGAAAAACTGTTTTTT. Protein product: CASSQETGTGAEKLFF. The chain combines TRBV4-2 with TRBJ1-4; TRBD1 matches at 10 bases. The V gene end was trimmed by 0 bases and the J gene end by 8 bases; junction bases not matched to a gene: 6. The germline gives CDR1 LGHNA, CDR2 YNFKEQ. The CDR3 sequence is 16 residues long.

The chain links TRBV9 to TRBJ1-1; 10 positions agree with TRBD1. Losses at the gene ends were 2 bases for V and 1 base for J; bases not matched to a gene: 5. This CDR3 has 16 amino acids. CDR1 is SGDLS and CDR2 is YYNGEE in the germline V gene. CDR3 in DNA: TGTGCCAGCAGCGTTACGACAGGGGGCCCGAACACTGAAGCTTTCTTT. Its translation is CASSVTTGGPNTEAFF.

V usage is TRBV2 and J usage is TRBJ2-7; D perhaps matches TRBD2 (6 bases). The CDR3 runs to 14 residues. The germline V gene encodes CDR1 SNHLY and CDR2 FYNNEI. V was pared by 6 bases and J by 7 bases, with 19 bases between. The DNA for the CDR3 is TGTGCCAGCAGCGGGACTCCAAAGCTTGGGGAGCAGTACTTC. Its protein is CASSGTPKLGEQYF. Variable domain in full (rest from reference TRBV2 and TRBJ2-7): EPEVTQTPSHQVTQMGQEVILRCVPISNHLYFYWYRQILGQKVEFLVSFYNNEISEKSEIFDDQFSVERPDGSNFTLKIRSTKLEDSAMYFCASSGTPKLGEQYFGPGTRLTVT.

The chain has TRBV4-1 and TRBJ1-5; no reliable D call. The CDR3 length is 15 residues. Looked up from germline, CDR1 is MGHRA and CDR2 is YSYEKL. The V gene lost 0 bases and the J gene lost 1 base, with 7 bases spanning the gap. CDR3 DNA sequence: TGCGCCAGCAGCCAAGAGAGTCTGAGCAATCAGCCCCAGCATTTT. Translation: CASSQESLSNQPQHF.

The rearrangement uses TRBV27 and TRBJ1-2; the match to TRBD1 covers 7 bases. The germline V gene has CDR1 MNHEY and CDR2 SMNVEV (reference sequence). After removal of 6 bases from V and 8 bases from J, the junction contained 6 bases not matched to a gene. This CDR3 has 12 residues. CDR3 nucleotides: TGTGCCAGCAGCAACGGACAGGTCGGCTACACCTTC. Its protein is CASSNGQVGYTF.

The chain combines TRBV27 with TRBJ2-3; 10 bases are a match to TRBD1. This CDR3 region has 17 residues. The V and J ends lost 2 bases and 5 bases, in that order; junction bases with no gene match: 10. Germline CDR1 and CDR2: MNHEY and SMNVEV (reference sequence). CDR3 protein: CASSLGQGVRHRDTQYF. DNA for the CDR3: TGTGCCAGCAGTTTAGGACAGGGGGTCCGCCATCGAGATACGCAGTATTTT.

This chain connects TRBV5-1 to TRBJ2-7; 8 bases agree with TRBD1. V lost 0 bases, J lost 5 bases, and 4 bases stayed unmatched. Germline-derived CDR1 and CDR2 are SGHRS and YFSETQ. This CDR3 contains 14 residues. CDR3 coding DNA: TGCGCCAGCAGCTTGGAGGGGGACAGGAACGAGCAGTACTTC. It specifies CASSLEGDRNEQYF.

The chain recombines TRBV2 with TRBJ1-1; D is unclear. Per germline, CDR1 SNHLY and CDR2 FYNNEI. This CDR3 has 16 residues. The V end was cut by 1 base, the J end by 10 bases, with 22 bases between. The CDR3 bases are TGTGCCAGCAGTGAAGGCCGGGTTTTTAGGAATGATGGAGCTTTCTTT. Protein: CASSEGRVFRNDGAFF.

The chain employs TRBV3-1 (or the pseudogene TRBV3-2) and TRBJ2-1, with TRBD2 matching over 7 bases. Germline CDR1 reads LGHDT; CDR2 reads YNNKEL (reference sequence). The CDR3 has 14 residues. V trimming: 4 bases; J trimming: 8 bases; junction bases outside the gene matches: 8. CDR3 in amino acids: CASSPGGSLHEQFF. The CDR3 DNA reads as TGTGCCAGCAGCCCCGGCGGGAGTCTCCATGAGCAGTTCTTC.

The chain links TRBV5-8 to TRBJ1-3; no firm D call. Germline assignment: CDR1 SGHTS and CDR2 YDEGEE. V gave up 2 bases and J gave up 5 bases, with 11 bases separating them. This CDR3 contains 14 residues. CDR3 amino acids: CASSFGELRNTIYF. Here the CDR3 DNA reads TGTGCCAGCAGCTTTGGGGAGTTAAGAAACACCATATATTTT.